These 5 T cell receptor beta chains share one sample of origin, sequenced in a study of blood T cell repertoires in COVID-19. Produced via immunoSEQ multiplex PCR; TCRdb's table is partial and in-frame only. The sample has approximately 220,000 clones, roughly 80% seen once; the top ten hold about 2.5%. The material sequenced was peripheral blood. These receptors all come from a woman aged 35 to 49 with active or convalescent COVID-19.

This clone came up a few times. This chain joins TRBV2 and TRBJ1-2; tentative D call: TRBD1 (6 bases). This CDR3 is built from 15 residues. CDR1 is SNHLY, CDR2 FYNNEI, per germline. V was cut by 1 base and J by 2 bases, with 11 bases left in between. CDR3 protein: CASSEGGQLNYGYTF. The DNA for the CDR3 is TGTGCCAGCAGTGAAGGTGGACAGCTAAACTATGGCTACACCTTC.

The CDR3 protein is CASSSRLAGLTGELFF. CDR3 DNA sequence: TGTGCCAGCAGCTCGCGACTAGCGGGACTAACCGGGGAGCTGTTTTTT. The rearrangement joins TRBV7-9 to TRBJ2-2; TRBD2 aligns across 11 bases. The CDR3 loop spans 16 amino acids. V lost 4 bases and J lost 5; bases outside the gene matches: 6. Germline V gives CDR1 SEHNR, CDR2 FQNEAQ (reference sequence).

V and J are TRBV18 and TRBJ1-2; TRBD1 aligns across 8 bases. V shed 3 bases and J 7 bases; nucleotides not matched to a gene: 4. In germline, CDR1 is KGHSH, CDR2 LQKENI. The CDR3 is 13 amino acids. This CDR3 reads CASSPQGARGYTF. CDR3 sequence (DNA): TGTGCCAGCTCACCTCAGGGGGCACGTGGCTACACCTTC.

The chain recombines TRBV7-9 with TRBJ2-1; 9 bases align to TRBD2. There are 14 residues in the CDR3. Germline assignment: CDR1 SEHNR and CDR2 FQNEAQ (reference sequence). V gave up 5 bases and J gave up 3 bases; unmatched junction bases: 2. This chain's CDR3 is CASSHSGGYNEQFF. The CDR3 nucleotides are TGTGCCAGCAGCCATAGCGGGGGCTACAATGAGCAGTTCTTC.

The chain employs TRBV25-1 and TRBJ2-3; TRBD2 aligns across 14 bases. CDR3 length: 17 amino acids. In germline, CDR1 is MGHDK, CDR2 SYGVNS. The trim removed 8 bases at V and 2 bases at J, leaving 9 bases unmatched. The CDR3 sequence is CASAGLAGESNTDTQYF. DNA of the CDR3: TGTGCCAGCGCGGGACTAGCGGGAGAAAGTAACACAGATACGCAGTATTTT.